The sample holds a few counts of the clone carrying this T cell receptor beta chain. Its target is not known. This sample is part of a study of response to subunit inactivated influenza vaccine. Whole-study results and caveats: T cells newly recruited by each seasonal influenza vaccination are few, the authors suggested.

TCRdb re-called the RT-PCR reads with MiXCR, one entry per CDR3 protein. The repertoire holds 400,000 to 650,000 distinct CDR3 sequences, with approximately 7.2% as singletons. This TCR came from a man between 50 and 75 years old who received an inactivated influenza vaccine. Here the sequenced sample was PBMCs from blood, taken less than 30 months after vaccination.

CDR3 region: CASRALGQLAYNEQFF. The DNA of the CDR3 is TGTGCCAGCAGAGCTTTGGGACAGCTAGCCTACAATGAGCAGTTCTTC. V gene TRBV6-9 combines with J gene TRBJ2-1, with TRBD1 identical over 7 bases. Germline CDR1 and CDR2: MNHGY and SVAAGI. V was pared by 6 bases and J by 2 bases, with 10 bases of the junction left unmatched. This CDR3 spans 16 amino acids.